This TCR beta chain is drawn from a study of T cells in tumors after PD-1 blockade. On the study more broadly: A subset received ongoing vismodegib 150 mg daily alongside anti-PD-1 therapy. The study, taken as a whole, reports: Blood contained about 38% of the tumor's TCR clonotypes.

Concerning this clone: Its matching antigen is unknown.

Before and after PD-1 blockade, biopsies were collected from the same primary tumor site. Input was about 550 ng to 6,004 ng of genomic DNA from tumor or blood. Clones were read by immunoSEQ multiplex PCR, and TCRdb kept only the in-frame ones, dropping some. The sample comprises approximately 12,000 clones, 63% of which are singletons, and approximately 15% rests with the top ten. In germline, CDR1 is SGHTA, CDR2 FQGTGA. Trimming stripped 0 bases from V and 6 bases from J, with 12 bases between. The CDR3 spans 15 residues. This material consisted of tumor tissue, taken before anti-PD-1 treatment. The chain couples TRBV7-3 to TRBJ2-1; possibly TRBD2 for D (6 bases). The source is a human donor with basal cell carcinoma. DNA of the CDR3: TGTGCCAGCAGCTTAACCCCGGGAGTTGGCAATGAGCAGTTCTTC. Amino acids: CASSLTPGVGNEQFF.